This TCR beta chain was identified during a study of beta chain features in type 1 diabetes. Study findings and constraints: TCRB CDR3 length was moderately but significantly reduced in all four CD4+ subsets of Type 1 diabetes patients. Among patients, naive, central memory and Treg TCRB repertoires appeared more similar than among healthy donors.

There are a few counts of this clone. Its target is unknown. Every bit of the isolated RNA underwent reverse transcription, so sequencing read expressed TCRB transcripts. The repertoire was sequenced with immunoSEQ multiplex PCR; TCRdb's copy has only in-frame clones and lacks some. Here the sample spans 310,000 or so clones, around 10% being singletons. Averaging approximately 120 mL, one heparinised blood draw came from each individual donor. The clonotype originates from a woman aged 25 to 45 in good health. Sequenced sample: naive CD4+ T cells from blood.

CDR3 nucleotides: TGTGCCAGCGGAACTAGCGGGAGGGGAGAACAAGAGACCCAGTACTTC. Encoded protein: CASGTSGRGEQETQYF. The rearrangement uses TRBV28 and TRBJ2-5; 13 positions agree with TRBD2. Trimming took 8 bases from V and 2 from J; bases not matched to a gene: 8. This CDR3 spans 16 amino acids. The germline V gene encodes CDR1 MDHEN and CDR2 SYDVKM.